Below, 20 T cell receptor beta chains from the same sample are listed, as sequenced in a study of PD-L1 blockade in urothelial cancer. Some clones are missing from TCRdb's copy, which holds only in-frame ones; the method was immunoSEQ multiplex PCR. This table holds 45,000 or so clones, 82% found once. As for time point: pretreatment peripheral blood. This sample comprised PBMCs, obtained around atezolizumab (anti-PD-L1) treatment. These TCRs come from a man aged 50 to 59 with urothelial cancer.

The CDR3 loop is CASTPKPGNSPLHF. The CDR3 bases are TGTGCCAGTACCCCCAAGCCAGGGAACTCACCCCTCCACTTT. The chain links TRBV19 to TRBJ1-6, with a weak D call TRBD1 (5 bases). CDR3 length equals 14 residues. Germline-derived CDR1 and CDR2 are LNHDA and SQIVND (reference sequence). Trimming took 7 bases from V and 10 from J, leaving 17 bases between them.

The rearrangement links TRBV18 to TRBJ2-1; 9 bases line up with TRBD2. CDR3 length: 18 residues. CDR1 KGHSH and CDR2 LQKENI come from the germline V gene. V lost 0 bases to trimming and J lost 4 bases; unmatched junction nucleotides: 10. The CDR3 loop is CASSPPVGSGRLYNEQFF. CDR3 sequence (DNA): TGTGCCAGCTCACCACCGGTGGGCAGCGGGAGGCTGTACAATGAGCAGTTCTTC. Full variable domain (remainder filled in from reference TRBV18 and TRBJ2-1): NAGVMQNPRHLVRRRGQEARLRCSPMKGHSHVYWYRQLPEEGLKFMVYLQKENIIDESGMPKERFSAEFPKEGPSILRIQQVVRGDSAAYFCASSPPVGSGRLYNEQFFGPGTRLTVL.

The rearrangement uses TRBV29-1 and TRBJ1-2; D call uncertain. Germline CDR1 SQVTM, CDR2 ANQGSEA. The length of the CDR3 is 12 residues. V shed 6 bases and J shed 7 bases, with 15 bases lying between them. CDR3 in amino acids: CSVLSVVFGYTF. For the CDR3, the DNA is TGCAGCGTCCTCTCAGTTGTGTTTGGCTACACCTTC. Together with reference TRBV29-1 and TRBJ1-2, the CDR3 gives the full variable domain: SAVISQKPSRDICQRGTSLTIQCQVDSQVTMMFWYRQQPGQSLTLIATANQGSEATYESGFVIDKFPISRPNLTFSTLTVSNMSPEDSSIYLCSVLSVVFGYTFGSGTRLTVV.

The chain combines TRBV5-1 with TRBJ2-6, with D perhaps TRBD1 (5 bases). Trimming removed 4 bases from V and 1 base from J, with 9 bases in between. Germline CDR1 reads SGHRS; CDR2 reads YFSETQ. The CDR3 is 15 amino acids. The CDR3 sequence is CASSNRQSGANVLTF. In DNA, the CDR3 is TGCGCCAGCAGCAACAGACAGTCTGGGGCCAACGTCCTGACTTTC.

The sample holds one count of this clone. The rearrangement joins TRBV11-3 to TRBJ2-3; 11 nucleotides align to TRBD1. The CDR3 contains 15 residues. Trimming at V came to 3 bases and at J to 3 bases, leaving 2 bases not matched to a gene. The germline CDR1 and CDR2 sequences are SGHNT and YENEEA. CDR3 nucleotides: TGTGCCAGCAGCTTTGGACAGGGGGCAACAGATACGCAGTATTTT. Translated: CASSFGQGATDTQYF.

CDR3: CASSGGTGNSMAFF. The DNA of the CDR3 is TGTGCCAGCAGCGGGGGGACAGGGAATAGCATGGCTTTCTTT. The chain joins TRBV9 to TRBJ1-1; TRBD1 aligns across 9 bases. V trimming: 3 bases; J trimming: 11 bases; junction bases outside the gene matches: 11. This CDR3 spans 14 amino acids. Per germline, CDR1 SGDLS and CDR2 YYNGEE.

The rearrangement links TRBV11-2 to TRBJ1-5; tentative D call: TRBD1 (5 bases). CDR3 length: 16 amino acids. Looked up from germline, CDR1 is SGHAT and CDR2 is FQNNGV. Deletions cut 1 base from V and 3 bases from J, with 13 bases between. CDR3 DNA: TGTGCCAGCAGCTTAGCCCCTCAGGGTGCCAATCAGCCCCAGCATTTT. Amino acid sequence: CASSLAPQGANQPQHF.

This clone was seen a single time. V gene TRBV19 combines with J gene TRBJ1-5; 9 bases are a match to TRBD1. The length of the CDR3 is 15 residues. Trimming at V came to 2 bases and at J to 4 bases, leaving 3 bases not matched to a gene. Germline V lookup: CDR1 LNHDA, CDR2 SQIVND (reference sequence). The CDR3 coding sequence is TGTGCCAGTAGTATATTGGGACAGGGAAATCAGCCCCAGCATTTT. This sequence encodes CASSILGQGNQPQHF.

This clone was counted once. The chain uses TRBV4-2 and TRBJ1-4; D might be TRBD1 (5 bases). Germline CDR1 and CDR2: LGHNA and YNFKEQ. Trimming shortened V by 4 bases and J by 5 bases, and 14 bases separated the two germline ends. This CDR3 comprises 15 residues. Here the CDR3 DNA reads TGTGCCAGCAGCCCTACGACAGTCGACAATGAAAAACTGTTTTTT. Its translation is CASSPTTVDNEKLFF.

The genes are TRBV27 and TRBJ1-1; D is undetermined. CDR1 and CDR2 (germline): MNHEY, SMNVEV (reference sequence). This CDR3 is 14 amino acids long. With 3 bases removed from V and 3 bases from J, the gap between germline ends came to 11 bases. The CDR3 here is CASSFQAGYTEAFF. For the CDR3, the DNA is TGTGCCAGCAGTTTCCAAGCGGGGTACACTGAAGCTTTCTTT.

V gene TRBV7-8 combines with J gene TRBJ2-4; TRBD1 might be the D (6 bases). CDR1 SGHVS and CDR2 FQNEAQ come from the germline V gene. Trimming shortened V by 5 bases and J by 3 bases, and 14 bases separated the two germline ends. The CDR3 consists of 15 residues. The CDR3 DNA follows: TGTGCCAGCAGCGACAGACAGGCCCACAAAAACATTCAGTACTTC. It yields the protein CASSDRQAHKNIQYF.

This clone was counted a few times. J is TRBJ2-2 and V is TRBV18; 8 bases map to TRBD1. The CDR3 extends over 16 amino acids. In germline, CDR1 is KGHSH, CDR2 LQKENI. V was pared by 5 bases and J by 0 bases, with 5 bases of the junction left unmatched. CDR3 sequence: CASSGTGAANTGELFF. The CDR3 DNA reads as TGTGCCAGCTCAGGGACAGGAGCCGCGAACACCGGGGAGCTGTTTTTT.

The chain combines TRBV18 with TRBJ2-2; maybe TRBD2 (6 bases). The CDR3 is made up of 14 amino acids. Germline assignment: CDR1 KGHSH and CDR2 LQKENI. The V and J ends lost 3 bases and 4 bases respectively, with 9 bases between them. The CDR3 loop is CASSPSGGTGELFF. The CDR3 nucleotides read TGTGCCAGCTCACCCTCCGGGGGCACCGGGGAGCTGTTTTTT.

The rearrangement uses TRBV10-1 and TRBJ1-4; no definite D call. V lost 6 bases and J lost 7, with 15 bases in between. Germline V gives CDR1 WNHNN, CDR2 SYGVQD (reference sequence). The CDR3 contains 14 residues. In DNA, the CDR3 is TGCGCCAGCAGCGAGGGAAGAGGGCGTGAAAAACTGTTTTTT. This encodes CASSEGRGREKLFF.

The genes are TRBV7-3 and TRBJ2-5; 11 nucleotides match TRBD2. The length of the CDR3 is 16 residues. Germline CDR1 and CDR2: SGHTA and FQGTGA. The V and J ends lost 6 bases and 5 bases, in that order; junction bases with no gene match: 11. The CDR3 region is CASSRSGRGELETQYF. CDR3 nucleotides: TGTGCCAGCAGTCGTAGCGGGAGGGGCGAGCTGGAGACCCAGTACTTC.

The rearrangement joins TRBV11-3 to TRBJ1-1; TRBD1 aligns across 7 bases. Germline V gene lookup returns CDR1 SGHNT and CDR2 YENEEA. V gave up 4 bases and J gave up 3 bases; unmatched junction bases: 11. There are 16 residues in the CDR3. In DNA, the CDR3 is TGTGCCAGCAGCTCAACATCCGGGACAGATTACACTGAAGCTTTCTTT. Amino acid sequence: CASSSTSGTDYTEAFF. The whole variable domain, remainder taken from reference TRBV11-3 and TRBJ1-1, is EAGVVQSPRYKIIEKKQPVAFWCNPISGHNTLYWYLQNLGQGPELLIRYENEEAVDDSQLPKDRFSAERLKGVDSTLKIQPAELGDSAVYLCASSSTSGTDYTEAFFGQGTRLTVV.

V is TRBV13 and J is TRBJ2-1, with D tentatively TRBD2 (6 bases). Germline V gene data show CDR1 as PRHDT and CDR2 as FYEKMQ (reference sequence). The CDR3 is made up of 15 amino acids. Trimming took 2 bases from V and 7 from J, leaving 15 bases between them. CDR3 bases: TGTGCCAGCAGCTTAAGGCCCGGGGGTGGTAATGAGCAGTTCTTC. Translating gives CASSLRPGGGNEQFF.

This rearrangement joins TRBV27 to TRBJ2-7, with D maybe TRBD2 (5 bases). The CDR3 covers 13 residues. Trimming took 6 bases from V and 0 from J, leaving 9 bases between them. From germline, CDR1 is MNHEY and CDR2 SMNVEV (reference sequence). This chain's CDR3 is CASRRVGSYEQYF. The CDR3, as DNA: TGTGCCAGCAGGAGGGTGGGCTCCTACGAGCAGTACTTC.

This clone was seen a handful of times. The chain carries TRBV6-5 and TRBJ2-1; 11 bases are a match to TRBD2. After removal of 2 bases from V and 9 bases from J, the junction contained 9 bases not matched to a gene. This CDR3 comprises 16 residues. Germline V CDR1 and CDR2: MNHEY, SVGAGI. In DNA form, the CDR3 reads TGTGCCAGCAGTTACCATACTAGCGGGAGTAACGCTGAGCAGTTCTTC. Translated, it gives CASSYHTSGSNAEQFF.

In DNA, the CDR3 is TGTGCCATCAGTCAGGGTTCACGAGCTTTCTTT. This encodes CAISQGSRAFF. This chain joins TRBV10-3 and TRBJ1-1; a weak D match, TRBD1 (5 bases). The CDR3 sequence is 11 residues long. V lost 5 bases, J lost 10 bases, and 11 bases lay in between. Germline CDR1 reads ENHRY; CDR2 reads SYGVKD.